The T cell receptor beta chain under discussion was sequenced for a study of lymphopenia after photon versus proton radiotherapy. Germline V CDR1 and CDR2: MNHNS, SASEGT. With V trimmed by 4 bases and J by 7 bases, 4 bases remained unmatched. The CDR3 runs to 14 residues. Method: immunoSEQ multiplex PCR; TCRdb's copy keeps in-frame clones and lacks some. The data show about 4,900 clones, around 88% seen once. Note on this clone: Its specificity is not known.

Findings and caveats of the study: A bigger post-nadir fall in TCR diversity correlated inversely with survival time in deceased patients. Relative stability marked proton patients; photon patients lost diversity and naive cells. After lymphocyte nadir, photon-treated repertoires showed oligoclonal expansion, especially CD8+ Temra.

The chain links TRBV6-1 to TRBJ2-1; 10 bases match TRBD1. The clonotype originates from a man at least 80 years old with cholangiocarcinoma. The sequences come from peripheral blood, collected from a patient treated with photon-based radiotherapy. Written as DNA, the CDR3 is TGTGCCAGCAGTGGCCGGACAGGGGGAAATGAGCAGTTCTTC. The encoded protein is CASSGRTGGNEQFF.